This T cell receptor (beta chain) was sequenced for a study of Graves' ophthalmopathy and Graves' hyperthyroidism. On the study more broadly: Blood was drawn at initial diagnosis, before any treatment. Study findings and constraints: A majority of expanded thyroid clonotypes exceeding 0.001 frequency were likewise present in blood.

In germline, CDR1 is SGHAT, CDR2 FQNNGV. Trimming took 6 bases from V and 10 from J, leaving 15 bases between them. The CDR3 totals 12 residues. Amplifying from RNA transcripts, the study obtained TCR beta CDR3 regions. A first-round RT-PCR used HTBI primers, followed by a second-round multiplex PCR. In TCRdb, the multiplex PCR reads were re-called with MiXCR into one record per CDR3 protein. Of 200,000 to 300,000 distinct CDR3 sequences in the sample, 45% were seen once. Orbital computed tomography and thyroid ultrasound, along with TRAb, serum thyroxine and clinical symptoms, underpinned diagnosis. A few counts support this clonotype. What it binds is not known.

Sequencing was performed on peripheral blood. The chain combines TRBV11-2 with TRBJ1-1, with no clear D. The clonotype comes from an adult man with Graves' ophthalmopathy. The CDR3 sequence: CASSFAGAGAFF. DNA for the CDR3: TGTGCCAGCAGTTTTGCGGGCGCGGGAGCTTTCTTT. Full variable domain (remainder filled in from reference TRBV11-2 and TRBJ1-1): EAGVAQSPRYKIIEKRQSVAFWCNPISGHATLYWYQQILGQGPKLLIQFQNNGVVDDSQLPKDRFSAERLKGVDSTLKIQPAKLEDSAVYLCASSFAGAGAFFGQGTRLTVV.